The clone carrying this T cell receptor (beta chain) was found many times. As yet, its antigen is unknown. The record originates from a study of T-cell reconstitution after alpha-beta-depleted transplantation in children. Losses at the gene ends were 2 bases for V and 2 bases for J; bases not matched to a gene: 7. The germline V gene has CDR1 SGHRS and CDR2 YFSETQ. This CDR3 has 15 residues. The TCRbeta library was prepared with unique molecular identifiers. One entry per CDR3 protein results from TCRdb running MiXCR on the PCR reads. The sample includes around 670,000 distinct CDR3 sequences, around 13% seen only once; the top ten take approximately 0.8%. Study-wide results and limits: Some patients owed their high day-60 TCRbeta diversity to surviving recipient T cells and thymic progenitors.

Sequencing was performed on PBMCs, taken before TCRalphabeta/CD19-depleted stem cell transplant. The TCR was taken from a girl aged 2 to 9 with congenital amegakaryocytic thrombocytopenia, due to receive a stem cell transplant. The chain joins TRBV5-1 to TRBJ2-7; TRBD1 matches at 7 bases. Written as DNA, the CDR3 is TGCGCCAGCAGCTTTGGGCAGGGGGTTACCTACGAGCAGTACTTC. This gives the protein CASSFGQGVTYEQYF.